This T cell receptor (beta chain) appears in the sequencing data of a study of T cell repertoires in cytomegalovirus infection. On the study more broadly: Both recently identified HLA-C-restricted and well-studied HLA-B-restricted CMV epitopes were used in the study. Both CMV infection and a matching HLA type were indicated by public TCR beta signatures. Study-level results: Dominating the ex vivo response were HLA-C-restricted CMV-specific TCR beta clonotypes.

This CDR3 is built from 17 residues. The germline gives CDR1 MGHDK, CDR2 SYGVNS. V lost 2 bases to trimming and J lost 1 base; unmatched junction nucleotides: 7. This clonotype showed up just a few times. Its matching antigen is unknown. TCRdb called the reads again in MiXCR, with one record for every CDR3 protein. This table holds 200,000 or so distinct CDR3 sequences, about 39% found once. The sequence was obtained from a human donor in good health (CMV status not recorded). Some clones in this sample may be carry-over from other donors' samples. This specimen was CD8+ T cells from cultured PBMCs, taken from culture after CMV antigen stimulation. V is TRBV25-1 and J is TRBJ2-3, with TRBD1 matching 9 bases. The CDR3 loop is CASSEIGTGLGTDTQYF. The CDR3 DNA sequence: TGTGCCAGCAGTGAAATAGGGACAGGGCTGGGCACAGATACGCAGTATTTT.